The clone carrying this TCR beta chain was recorded a few times. CDR1 is MGHRA and CDR2 is YSYEKL in the germline V gene. This CDR3 is built from 15 residues. V shed 4 bases and J 3 bases; nucleotides not matched to a gene: 1. TCRdb used MiXCR to reprocess the PCR reads, holding one entry per CDR3 protein. The data show 15,000 to 20,000 distinct CDR3 sequences, roughly 60% seen once. This sample is drawn from a study of vaccination and CD4 T cells after COVID-19. The clonotype originates from a human donor who had recovered from COVID-19. This chain connects TRBV4-1 to TRBJ1-5, with 12 bases lining up with TRBD1. The input for sequencing was CD4+ T cells from blood, taken after SARS-CoV-2 vaccination. The CDR3 DNA sequence: TGCGCCAGCAGCCGGGGACAGGGGGCCAATCAGCCCCAGCATTTT. It is translated as CASSRGQGANQPQHF.